Below, 21 T cell receptor beta chains from the same sample are listed, as sequenced in a study of T-cell reconstitution after alpha-beta-depleted transplantation in children. Unique molecular identifiers were used to barcode this TCRbeta library. Each CDR3 protein gets one entry after TCRdb re-called the PCR reads with MiXCR. Of hundreds of thousands of distinct CDR3 sequences listed, 13% are singletons. The sample in question was PBMCs, mostly from graft donor cells, obtained 360 days after TCRalphabeta/CD19-depleted stem cell transplant. These TCRs come from a male patient aged 10 to 17 who had a stem cell transplant for acute myeloid leukemia, so the T cells may come from the graft donor.

This clonotype was seen only a few times. The gene calls are TRBV3-1 and TRBJ2-7, with unresolved D. V gave up 1 base and J gave up 4 bases, with 11 bases separating them. Germline assignment: CDR1 LGHDT and CDR2 YNNKEL (reference sequence). There are 14 residues in the CDR3. The CDR3 is CASSQGGLPYEQYF. CDR3 nucleotides: TGTGCCAGCAGCCAAGGTGGCCTCCCGTACGAGCAGTACTTC.

This chain connects TRBV5-1 to TRBJ2-1; D remains unclear. Trimming took 0 bases from V and 10 from J, leaving 26 bases between them. CDR3 length: 18 residues. Germline assignment: CDR1 SGHRS and CDR2 YFSETQ. CDR3 bases: TGCGCCAGCAGCTTGGGGTCTTCGTTGGGCCCACCCTCCGGGGAGCAGTTCTTC. Encoded protein: CASSLGSSLGPPSGEQFF.

The chain joins TRBV11-2 to TRBJ2-1; 12 bases are a match to TRBD2. Germline loops: CDR1 SGHAT, CDR2 FQNNGV. The V gene end was trimmed by 4 bases and the J gene end by 10 bases; junction bases not matched to a gene: 14. CDR3 length: 17 amino acids. CDR3 nucleotides: TGTGCCAGCAGCTCACCGGGACTAGCGGGCCCATGGCTGGAGCAGTTCTTC. It encodes CASSSPGLAGPWLEQFF. The full variable domain, rest sourced from reference TRBV11-2 and TRBJ2-1, is EAGVAQSPRYKIIEKRQSVAFWCNPISGHATLYWYQQILGQGPKLLIQFQNNGVVDDSQLPKDRFSAERLKGVDSTLKIQPAKLEDSAVYLCASSSPGLAGPWLEQFFGPGTRLTVL.

This clonotype came up many times. The chain has TRBV12-3 or TRBV12-4 and TRBJ2-1; 13 bases align to TRBD2. The CDR3 spans 16 residues. V was clipped by 6 bases and J by 6 bases; unmatched bases: 8. The chain's CDR3 is CASSKKGLAGTNEQFF. DNA of the CDR3: TGTGCCAGCAGCAAGAAGGGACTAGCGGGAACCAATGAGCAGTTCTTC.

This clonotype was counted a few times. The chain has TRBV25-1 and TRBJ1-1; TRBD1 matches 7 bases. There are 15 residues in the CDR3. V dropped 1 base and J dropped 0; count of bases not matched to a gene: 2. Per the germline V gene, CDR1 is MGHDK and CDR2 is SYGVNS. The CDR3 region has the DNA TGTGCCAGCAGTGAATGGGGGACAGTGAACACTGAAGCTTTCTTT. Protein: CASSEWGTVNTEAFF.

The genes are TRBV7-9 and TRBJ1-1; 7 bases map to TRBD1. In germline, CDR1 is SEHNR, CDR2 FQNEAQ (reference sequence). The CDR3 spans 13 residues. V gave up 5 bases and J gave up 11 bases; unmatched junction bases: 11. CDR3 loop: CASSPAPGGEAFF. The CDR3 coding sequence is TGTGCCAGCAGCCCAGCCCCAGGGGGAGAGGCTTTCTTT.

The CDR3 region has the DNA TGTGCCAGCAGTCCCCTAGCGGAGGTACCTGGCACAGATACGCAGTATTTT. Amino acid sequence: CASSPLAEVPGTDTQYF. The gene calls are TRBV28 and TRBJ2-3, with 7 nucleotides matching TRBD2. Losses at the gene ends were 5 bases for V and 1 base for J; bases not matched to a gene: 12. The CDR3 sequence is 17 residues long. The germline V gene has CDR1 MDHEN and CDR2 SYDVKM.

There are a few counts of this clonotype. This chain joins TRBV7-3 and TRBJ2-1; the match to TRBD2 covers 14 bases. The CDR3 runs 17 residues. V trimming: 5 bases; J trimming: 7 bases; junction bases outside the gene matches: 10. The germline CDR1 and CDR2 sequences are SGHTA and FQGTGA. CDR3 nucleotide sequence: TGTGCCAGCAGCCCCTTAGGACTAGCGGGAGGTCGGAATGAGCAGTTCTTC. Protein sequence: CASSPLGLAGGRNEQFF.

A remark on this clonotype: Being one base from a much bigger clone, this may be a read error. This chain joins TRBV7-9 and TRBJ2-7; tentative D call: TRBD1 (6 bases). CDR1 and CDR2 (germline): SEHNR, FQNEAQ (reference sequence). The CDR3 length is 14 residues. The CDR3 is CAISPTAGAYEQYF. In nucleotides, the CDR3 is TGTGCCATCAGCCCCACCGCAGGGGCCTACGAGCAGTACTTC.

This clonotype was seen more than once but under ten times. The chain has TRBV2 and TRBJ2-7; TRBD1 matches 7 bases. The germline V gene has CDR1 SNHLY and CDR2 FYNNEI. The CDR3 covers 12 residues. The DNA of the CDR3 is TGTGCGGGGGACAGCGACTCCTACGAGCAGTACTTC. It yields the protein CAGDSDSYEQYF.

This clonotype turned up a few times. V gene TRBV19 combines with J gene TRBJ1-5; no clear D. The CDR3 totals 14 residues. The V end was cut by 3 bases, the J end by 1 base, with 7 bases between. Per germline, CDR1 LNHDA and CDR2 SQIVND (reference sequence). CDR3 sequence (DNA): TGTGCCAGTAGTATGGGAGTGAGCAATCAGCCCCAGCATTTT. This encodes CASSMGVSNQPQHF.

This clonotype appeared many times. The chain links TRBV6-9 to TRBJ2-3; 14 bases match TRBD2. The CDR3 is made up of 18 amino acids. In germline, CDR1 is MNHGY, CDR2 SVAAGI. V dropped 2 bases and J dropped 0; count of bases not matched to a gene: 4. CDR3 coding DNA: TGTGCCAGCAGTTATGGGACTAGCGGGAGAATTAGCACAGATACGCAGTATTTT. Its protein product is CASSYGTSGRISTDTQYF.

This clonotype showed up many times. The V call is TRBV20-1, the J call TRBJ2-5; the match to TRBD1 covers 7 bases. CDR1 and CDR2 from the germline V gene are DFQATT and SNEGSKA (reference sequence). The CDR3 has 14 amino acids. The V and J ends lost 6 bases and 1 base, in that order; junction bases with no gene match: 8. CDR3 DNA: TGCAGTGCAACGGGACAGCCCTTCCAAGAGACCCAGTACTTC. Protein: CSATGQPFQETQYF.

The chain couples TRBV7-2 to TRBJ2-1; 11 positions match TRBD2. The ends lost 0 bases at V and 9 bases at J; junction bases unmatched: 13. This CDR3 region has 18 residues. Germline V CDR1 and CDR2: SGHTA, FQGNSA. CDR3 sequence (DNA): TGTGCCAGCAGCTTAGCGTCGGTAGCGGGAGGGCGCACTACTGAGCAGTTCTTC. As protein: CASSLASVAGGRTTEQFF.

The chain employs TRBV30 and TRBJ2-5; D possibly corresponds to TRBD2 (6 bases). Germline lookup yields CDR1 GTSNPN and CDR2 SVGIG (reference sequence). The CDR3 spans 12 residues. V was pared by 0 bases and J by 10 bases, with 12 bases between. The CDR3 coding sequence is TGTGCCTGGAGTGTGATAGCGGTACGCCAGTACTTC. Translation gives CAWSVIAVRQYF.

The table lists this clonotype with a few counts. The gene calls are TRBV7-8 and TRBJ2-7, with D uncertain. The CDR3 covers 12 residues. The germline V gene has CDR1 SGHVS and CDR2 FQNEAQ. The V gene lost 3 bases and the J gene lost 7 bases, with 10 bases spanning the gap. CDR3 nucleotide sequence: TGTGCCAGCAGCTTCTGGGAAGGGGAGCAGTACTTC. Protein sequence: CASSFWEGEQYF. The full variable domain, rest sourced from reference TRBV7-8 and TRBJ2-7, is GAGVSQSPRYKVAKRGQDVALRCDPISGHVSLFWYQQALGQGPEFLTYFQNEAQLDKSGLPSDRFFAERPEGSVSTLKIQRTQQEDSAVYLCASSFWEGEQYFGPGTRLTVT.

This sequence joins TRBV7-8 and TRBJ2-5; TRBD1 aligns across 12 bases. V lost 5 bases, J lost 5 bases, and 6 bases stayed unmatched. Germline-derived CDR1 and CDR2 are SGHVS and FQNEAQ. CDR3 length equals 15 residues. The CDR3 loop is CASSLRDRGLETQYF. The CDR3 DNA follows: TGTGCCAGCAGCCTCCGGGACAGGGGGCTGGAGACCCAGTACTTC.

This clonotype was seen only a few times. The genes are TRBV20-1 and TRBJ2-3; 7 bases are shared with TRBD1. The germline CDR1 and CDR2 sequences are DFQATT and SNEGSKA (reference sequence). With V trimmed by 5 bases and J by 0 bases, 8 bases remained unmatched. This CDR3 comprises 15 residues. The CDR3: CSAQLGTASTDTQYF. CDR3 DNA: TGCAGTGCTCAACTAGGGACAGCTAGCACAGATACGCAGTATTTT.

The V and J genes are TRBV28 and TRBJ2-1, with D hard to call. The germline V gene encodes CDR1 MDHEN and CDR2 SYDVKM. This CDR3 comprises 14 residues. The germline V and J ends were trimmed by 3 bases and 5 bases, with 11 bases remaining between them. This CDR3 reads CASSLAGLHNEQFF. CDR3 nucleotides: TGTGCCAGCAGTTTGGCCGGCCTCCACAATGAGCAGTTCTTC.

This clonotype turned up a few times. The V gene is TRBV20-1, the J gene TRBJ2-3, with 10 positions matching TRBD1. Unmatched junction bases numbered 6, after V lost 5 bases and J lost 4 bases. This CDR3 is built from 14 residues. CDR1 is DFQATT, CDR2 SNEGSKA, per germline (reference sequence). The CDR3 DNA reads TGCAGTGCTGGGGACAGGGGAGGAGCAGATACGCAGTATTTT. Amino acids: CSAGDRGGADTQYF.

In this sample, this clonotype turned up many times. V gene TRBV6-2 or TRBV6-3 combines with J gene TRBJ2-7, with 7 bases that match TRBD1. J was trimmed by 5 bases and V by 6 bases; bases with no gene match: 4. The CDR3 is 12 residues long. CDR1 and CDR2 from the germline V gene are MNHEY and SVGEGT. CDR3 coding DNA: TGTGCCAGCAGCCGGGACAGCCACGAGCAGTACTTC. The encoded protein is CASSRDSHEQYF.